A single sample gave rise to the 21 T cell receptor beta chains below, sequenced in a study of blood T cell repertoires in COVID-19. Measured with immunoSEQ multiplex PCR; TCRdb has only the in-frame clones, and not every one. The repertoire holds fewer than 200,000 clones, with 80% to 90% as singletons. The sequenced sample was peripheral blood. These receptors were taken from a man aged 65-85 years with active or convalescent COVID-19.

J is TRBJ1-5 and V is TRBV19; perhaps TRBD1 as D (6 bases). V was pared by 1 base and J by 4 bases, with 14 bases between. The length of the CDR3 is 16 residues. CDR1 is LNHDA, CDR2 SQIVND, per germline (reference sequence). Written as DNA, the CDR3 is TGTGCCAGTAGTATAGGCGGGGGCAGAGAGAATCAGCCCCAGCATTTT. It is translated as CASSIGGGRENQPQHF.

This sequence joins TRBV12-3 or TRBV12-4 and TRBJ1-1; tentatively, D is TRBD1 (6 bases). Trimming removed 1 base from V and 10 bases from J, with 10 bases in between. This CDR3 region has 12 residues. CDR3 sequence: CASSLEGGRAFF. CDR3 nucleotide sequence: TGTGCCAGCAGTTTAGAAGGGGGTAGAGCTTTCTTT.

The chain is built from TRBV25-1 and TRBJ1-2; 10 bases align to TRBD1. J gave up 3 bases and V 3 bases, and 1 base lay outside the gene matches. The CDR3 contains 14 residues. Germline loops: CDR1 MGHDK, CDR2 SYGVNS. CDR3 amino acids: CASSEDRGDYGYTF. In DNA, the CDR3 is TGTGCCAGCAGTGAGGACAGGGGGGACTATGGCTACACCTTC.

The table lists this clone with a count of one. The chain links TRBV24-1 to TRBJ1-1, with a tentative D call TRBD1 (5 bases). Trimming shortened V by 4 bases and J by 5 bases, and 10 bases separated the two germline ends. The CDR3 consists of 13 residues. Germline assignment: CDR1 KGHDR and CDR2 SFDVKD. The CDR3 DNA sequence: TGTGCCACCAGTGACGGGGGGGGTACTGAAGCTTTCTTT. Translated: CATSDGGGTEAFF.

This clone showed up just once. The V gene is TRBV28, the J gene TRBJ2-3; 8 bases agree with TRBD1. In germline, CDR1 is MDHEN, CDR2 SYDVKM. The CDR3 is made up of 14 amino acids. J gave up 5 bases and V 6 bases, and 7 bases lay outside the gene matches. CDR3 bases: TGTGCCAGCAGGCCACCAGGGGGCCAAGATACGCAGTATTTT. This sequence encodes CASRPPGGQDTQYF. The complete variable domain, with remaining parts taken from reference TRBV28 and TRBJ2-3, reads DVKVTQSSRYLVKRTGEKVFLECVQDMDHENMFWYRQDPGLGLRLIYFSYDVKMKEKGDIPEGYSVSREKKERFSLILESASTNQTSMYLCASRPPGGQDTQYFGPGTRLTVL.

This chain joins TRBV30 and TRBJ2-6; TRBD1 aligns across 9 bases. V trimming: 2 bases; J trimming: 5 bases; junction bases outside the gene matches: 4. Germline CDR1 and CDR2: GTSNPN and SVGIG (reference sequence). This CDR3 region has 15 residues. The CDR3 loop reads CAWSRGQGRANVLTF. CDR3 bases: TGTGCCTGGAGTCGTGGACAGGGGAGGGCCAACGTCCTGACTTTC.

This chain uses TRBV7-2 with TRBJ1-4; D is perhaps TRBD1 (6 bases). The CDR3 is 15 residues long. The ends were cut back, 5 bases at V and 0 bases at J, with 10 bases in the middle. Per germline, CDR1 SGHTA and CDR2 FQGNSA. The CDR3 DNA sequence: TGTGCCAGCAGCGGGACACCTGCAACTAATGAAAAACTGTTTTTT. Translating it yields CASSGTPATNEKLFF.

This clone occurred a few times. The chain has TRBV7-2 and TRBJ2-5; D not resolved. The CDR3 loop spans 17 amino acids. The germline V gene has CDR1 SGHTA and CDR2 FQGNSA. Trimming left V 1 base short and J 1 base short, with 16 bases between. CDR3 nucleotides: TGTGCCAGCAGCTTAGGAGTGGTCCGGGTCCTCCAAGAGACCCAGTACTTC. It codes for CASSLGVVRVLQETQYF.

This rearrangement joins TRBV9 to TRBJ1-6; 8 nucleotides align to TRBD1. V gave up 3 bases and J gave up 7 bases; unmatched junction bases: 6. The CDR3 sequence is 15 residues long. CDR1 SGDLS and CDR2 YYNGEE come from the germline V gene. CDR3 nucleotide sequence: TGTGCCAGCAGCGCAACAGGGGGTTCGAATTCACCCCTCCACTTT. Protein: CASSATGGSNSPLHF.

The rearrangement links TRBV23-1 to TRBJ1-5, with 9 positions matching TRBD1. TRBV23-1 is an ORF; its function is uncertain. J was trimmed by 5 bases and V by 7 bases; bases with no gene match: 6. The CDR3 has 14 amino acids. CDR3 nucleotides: TGCGCCAGCACCACCCGGGACAGGGATCAGCCCCAGCATTTT. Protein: CASTTRDRDQPQHF.

The CDR3 DNA is TGTGCCAGCAGCCCCGGACTAGCTGGGTACGAGCAGTACTTC. Amino acids: CASSPGLAGYEQYF. The chain employs TRBV3-1 (or the pseudogene TRBV3-2) and TRBJ2-7, with TRBD2 matching 8 bases. V lost 4 bases to trimming and J lost 4 bases; unmatched junction nucleotides: 6. The CDR3 has 14 amino acids. Germline CDR1 is LGHDT and CDR2 is YNNKEL (reference sequence).

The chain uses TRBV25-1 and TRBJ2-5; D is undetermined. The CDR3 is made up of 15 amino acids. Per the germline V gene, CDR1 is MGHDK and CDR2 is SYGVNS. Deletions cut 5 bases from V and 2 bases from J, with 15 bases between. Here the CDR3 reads CASSYNRMWQETQYF. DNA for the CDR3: TGTGCCAGCAGTTACAACAGAATGTGGCAAGAGACCCAGTACTTC.

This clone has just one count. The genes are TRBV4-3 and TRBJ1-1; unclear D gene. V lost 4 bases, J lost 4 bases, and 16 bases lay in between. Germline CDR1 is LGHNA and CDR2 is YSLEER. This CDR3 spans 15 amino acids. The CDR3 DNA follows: TGCGCCAGCAGCCTAGGACGGTTCGGGAGCACTGAAGCTTTCTTT. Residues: CASSLGRFGSTEAFF.

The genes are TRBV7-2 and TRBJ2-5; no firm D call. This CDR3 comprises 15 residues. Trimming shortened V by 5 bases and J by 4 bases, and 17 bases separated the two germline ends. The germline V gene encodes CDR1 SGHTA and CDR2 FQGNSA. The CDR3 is CASSREPSSLETQYF. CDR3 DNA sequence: TGTGCCAGCAGCCGCGAACCCTCTAGTTTAGAGACCCAGTACTTC.

CDR3 amino acids: CASRQVNNSPLHF. As DNA, the CDR3 is TGTGCCAGCCGACAGGTGAATAATTCACCCCTCCACTTT. The chain is built from TRBV6-5 and TRBJ1-6, with a possible D match to TRBD1 (6 bases). CDR1 MNHEY and CDR2 SVGAGI come from the germline V gene. The CDR3 is 13 amino acids. V was clipped by 8 bases and J by 5 bases, with 10 bases between them.

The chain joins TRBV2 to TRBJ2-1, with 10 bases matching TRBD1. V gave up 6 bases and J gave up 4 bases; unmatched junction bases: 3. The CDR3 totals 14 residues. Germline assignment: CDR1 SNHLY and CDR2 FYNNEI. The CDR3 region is CASRGTGAYNEQFF. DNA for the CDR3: TGTGCCAGCAGGGGGACAGGGGCTTACAATGAGCAGTTCTTC.

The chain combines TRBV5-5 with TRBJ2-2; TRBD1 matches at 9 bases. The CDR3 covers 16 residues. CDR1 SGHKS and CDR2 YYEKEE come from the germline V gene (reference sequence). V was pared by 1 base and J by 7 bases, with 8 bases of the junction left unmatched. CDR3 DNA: TGTGCCAGCAGCTTGCACGGGACAGGGTATGACGGGGAGCTGTTTTTT. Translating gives CASSLHGTGYDGELFF.

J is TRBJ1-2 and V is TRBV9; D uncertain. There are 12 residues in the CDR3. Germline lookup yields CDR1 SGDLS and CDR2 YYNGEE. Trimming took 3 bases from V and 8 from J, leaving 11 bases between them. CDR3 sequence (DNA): TGTGCCAGCAGCGCCCACAGCGGGGGCTACACCTTC. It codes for CASSAHSGGYTF.

The CDR3 region has the DNA TGTGCCAGCACCTCCTATCGACAGGGCAATGAGCAGTTCTTC. Translation: CASTSYRQGNEQFF. The chain employs TRBV27 and TRBJ2-1, with TRBD1 matching over 7 bases. The trim removed 7 bases at V and 6 bases at J, leaving 9 bases unmatched. Germline CDR1 reads MNHEY; CDR2 reads SMNVEV (reference sequence). CDR3 length: 14 residues.

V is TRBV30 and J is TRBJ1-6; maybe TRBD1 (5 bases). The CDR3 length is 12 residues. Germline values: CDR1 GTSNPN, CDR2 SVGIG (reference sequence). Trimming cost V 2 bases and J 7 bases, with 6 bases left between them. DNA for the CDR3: TGTGCCTGGAGTAACAGGAATTCACCCCTCCACTTT. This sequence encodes CAWSNRNSPLHF.

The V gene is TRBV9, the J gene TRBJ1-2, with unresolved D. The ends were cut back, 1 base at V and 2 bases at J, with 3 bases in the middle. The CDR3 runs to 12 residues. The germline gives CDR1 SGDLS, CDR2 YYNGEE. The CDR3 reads CASSVSNYGYTF. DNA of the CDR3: TGTGCCAGCAGCGTATCAAACTATGGCTACACCTTC. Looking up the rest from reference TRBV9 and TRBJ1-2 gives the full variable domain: DSGVTQTPKHLITATGQRVTLRCSPRSGDLSVYWYQQSLDQGLQFLIQYYNGEERAKGNILERFSAQQFPDLHSELNLSSLELGDSALYFCASSVSNYGYTFGSGTRLTVV.